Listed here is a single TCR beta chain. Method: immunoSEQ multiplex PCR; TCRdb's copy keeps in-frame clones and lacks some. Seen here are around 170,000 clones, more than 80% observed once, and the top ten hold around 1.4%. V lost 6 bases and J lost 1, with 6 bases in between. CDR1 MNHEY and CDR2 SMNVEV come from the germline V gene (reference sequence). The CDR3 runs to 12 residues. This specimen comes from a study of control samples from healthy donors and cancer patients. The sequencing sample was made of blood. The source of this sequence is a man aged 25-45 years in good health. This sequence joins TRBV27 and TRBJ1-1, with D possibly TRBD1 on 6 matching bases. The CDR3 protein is CASRGQNTEAFF. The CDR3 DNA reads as TGTGCCAGCAGGGGACAGAACACTGAAGCTTTCTTT.